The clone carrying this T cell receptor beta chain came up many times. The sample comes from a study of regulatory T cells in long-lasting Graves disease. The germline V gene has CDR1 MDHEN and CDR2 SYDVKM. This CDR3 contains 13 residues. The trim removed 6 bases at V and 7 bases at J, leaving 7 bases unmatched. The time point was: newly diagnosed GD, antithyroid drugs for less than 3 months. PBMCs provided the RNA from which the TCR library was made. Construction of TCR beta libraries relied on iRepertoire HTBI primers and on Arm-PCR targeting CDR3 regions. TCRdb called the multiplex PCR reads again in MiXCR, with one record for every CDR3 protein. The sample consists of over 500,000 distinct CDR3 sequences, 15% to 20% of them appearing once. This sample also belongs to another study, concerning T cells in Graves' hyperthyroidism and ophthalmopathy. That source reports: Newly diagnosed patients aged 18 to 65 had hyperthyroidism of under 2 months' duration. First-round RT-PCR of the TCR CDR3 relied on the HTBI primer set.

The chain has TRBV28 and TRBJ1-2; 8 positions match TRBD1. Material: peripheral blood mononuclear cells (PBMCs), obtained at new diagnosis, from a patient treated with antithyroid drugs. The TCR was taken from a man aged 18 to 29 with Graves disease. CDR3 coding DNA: TGTGCCAGCAGACCTCAGGGGGCTGGTGGCTACACCTTC. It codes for CASRPQGAGGYTF.